Below, 2 T cell receptor beta chains from the same sample are listed, as sequenced in a study of CD8 T cells in Susac syndrome. Random hexamers served to reverse transcribe roughly 0.5 to 1 ug RNA. TCRdb reprocessed the immunoSEQ multiplex PCR reads via MiXCR and lists one record per CDR3 protein. Of under 350,000 distinct CDR3 sequences in the sample, 90% to 95% were seen once. The specimen was CD4+ T cells from PBMCs. All receptors derive from a human donor with multiple sclerosis.

The chain is built from TRBV11-2 and TRBJ2-1; D is possibly TRBD2 (5 bases). Trimming removed 4 bases from V and 8 bases from J, with 18 bases in between. CDR1 and CDR2 from the germline V gene are SGHAT and FQNNGV. The CDR3 is made up of 15 amino acids. CDR3 DNA: TGTGCCAGCAGCTCGGGCTTGCTAGCTTTCGATGAGCAGTTCTTC. This encodes CASSSGLLAFDEQFF.

This rearrangement joins TRBV10-1 to TRBJ2-3; 11 bases line up with TRBD2. The CDR3 spans 15 residues. CDR1 is WNHNN, CDR2 SYGVQD, per germline (reference sequence). V shed 8 bases and J 9 bases; nucleotides not matched to a gene: 13. CDR3 protein: CASAPSGGTFLTQYF. The DNA for the CDR3 is TGCGCCAGCGCGCCTAGCGGGGGGACCTTTTTGACGCAGTATTTT.